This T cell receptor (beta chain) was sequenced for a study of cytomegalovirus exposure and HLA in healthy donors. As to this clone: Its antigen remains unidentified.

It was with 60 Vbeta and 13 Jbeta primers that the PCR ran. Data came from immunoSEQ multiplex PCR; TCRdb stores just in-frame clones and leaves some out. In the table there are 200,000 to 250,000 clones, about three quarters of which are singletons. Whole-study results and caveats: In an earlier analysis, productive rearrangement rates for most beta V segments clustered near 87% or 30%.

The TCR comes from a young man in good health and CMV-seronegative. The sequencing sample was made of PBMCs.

The CDR3 protein is CAWALGELFF. The CDR3 DNA reads TGTGCCTGGGCCCTAGGGGAGCTGTTTTTT. The chain has TRBV30 and TRBJ2-2; D remains unclear. V gave up 5 bases and J gave up 8 bases, with 6 bases separating them. The CDR3 extends over 10 amino acids. Germline V gene lookup returns CDR1 GTSNPN and CDR2 SVGIG (reference sequence).